This TCR beta chain was recorded in a study of T cell responses to AZD1222 COVID-19 vaccine. Study results and caveats: Most donors were white British and more were female, and clonal diversity was possibly underestimated. Breadth and depth of Spike-specific TCRs rose after two AZD1222 doses.

Samples with a second dose at about 4 or about 12 weeks were pooled together. Germline loops: CDR1 SNHLY, CDR2 FYNNEI. Losses at the gene ends were 4 bases for V and 4 bases for J; bases not matched to a gene: 4. The CDR3 is 15 residues long. With regard to this clone: Its antigen is currently unknown.

Measured with immunoSEQ multiplex PCR; TCRdb has only the in-frame clones, and not every one. The sample consists of tens of thousands of clones, around 89% of them appearing once. The chain is built from TRBV2 and TRBJ2-7; 13 positions match TRBD2. The sample was peripheral blood, taken 28 days after the second AZD1222 dose. The TCR comes from an adult who received the AZD1222 COVID-19 vaccine. DNA for the CDR3: TGTGCCAGCAGTGGAGCGGGACTAGCGGGATACGAGCAGTACTTC. Translating it yields CASSGAGLAGYEQYF.